Listed below are T cell receptor beta chains from one sample, sequenced in a study of T cell responses to AZD1222 COVID-19 vaccine. Some clones are missing from TCRdb's copy, which holds only in-frame ones; the method was immunoSEQ multiplex PCR. The data contain around 20,000 clones, around 81% of them singletons. The sequences come from peripheral blood, collected 28 days after the second AZD1222 dose. The receptor set was obtained from an adult who received the AZD1222 COVID-19 vaccine. The CDR3 runs from the conserved cysteine through the conserved F or W. A D gene is named only where the DNA matches it firmly. Clone size is given for some rows only: seen once, a few or many times, or a class if the clone is expanded.

TRBJ1-2	TRBD1	TRBV18	NA	TGTGCCAGCTCACTACAGGGGTTGAGCTATGGCTACACCTTC	CASSLQGLSYGYTF
TRBJ2-7	TRBD2	TRBV5-4	NA	TGTGCCAGCAGCGGCGGGGGGCAGCGCCGCTACGAGCAGTACTTC	CASSGGGQRRYEQYF
TRBJ2-7	TRBD1	TRBV7-9	NA	TGTGCCAGCAGCTTACGTGGGACAGTAAAGCAGTACTTC	CASSLRGTVKQYF
TRBJ1-5	NA	TRBV4-3	NA	TGCGCCAGCAGCCAGGGCCCGGGCAATCAGCCCCAGCATTTT	CASSQGPGNQPQHF
TRBJ2-3	TRBD1	TRBV2	NA	TGTGCCAGCAGTGCGGACAGGGGGCCGGATACGCAGTATTTT	CASSADRGPDTQYF
TRBJ1-1	NA	TRBV4-3	NA	TGCGCCAGCAGCCAAGCTTGGGGGGTACTTTACACTGAAGCTTTCTTT	CASSQAWGVLYTEAFF
TRBJ2-5	NA	TRBV24-1	NA	TGTGCCACCAGTGATTCCCTGACAGCCCCTGAGACCCAGTACTTC	CATSDSLTAPETQYF
TRBJ2-7	TRBD2	TRBV19	few	TGTGCCAGTAGATACGGACTAGCGGCACCCTACGAGCAGTACTTC	CASRYGLAAPYEQYF
TRBJ1-6	NA	TRBV30	NA	TGTGCCTGGCACGGCCGAAGCTCCTATAATTCACCCCTCCACTTT	CAWHGRSSYNSPLHF
TRBJ2-1	NA	TRBV7-6	NA	TGTGCCAGCAGCCCCCCCCCTGGGGCCTCCTACAATGAGCAGTTCTTC	CASSPPPGASYNEQFF